These 17 T cell receptor beta chains were sequenced from one sample in a study of tumor-infiltrating lymphocytes in primary liver carcinoma. Unsorted whole blood supplied the blood RNA, and germline DNA was isolated too. Total RNA amounting to 500 ng was the source from which TCR beta cDNA was made with a constant-region primer. Slightly modified ARM-PCR with three nested multiplex PCR rounds yielded TCR beta libraries. TRBV1-TRBV30 forward primers paired with a C-beta reverse primer drove the first two PCR rounds, roughly 9 cycles each. TCRdb processed the multiplex PCR reads anew with MiXCR; each CDR3 protein has one entry. The sample lists 330,000 or so distinct CDR3 sequences, about two thirds seen once, with roughly 6% in the top ten. Specimen: peripheral blood. The receptors here all came from a man aged 40-49 years with primary liver carcinoma and hepatitis B virus infection.

There are a few counts of this clonotype. The rearrangement joins TRBV5-4 to TRBJ2-1, with D possibly being TRBD1 or TRBD2 (5 bases each). Trimming removed 6 bases from V and 0 bases from J, with 16 bases in between. The CDR3 consists of 16 residues. Germline V lookup: CDR1 SGHNT, CDR2 YYREEE (reference sequence). The CDR3 sequence is CASTYEGPRSYNEQFF. The DNA for the CDR3 is TGTGCCAGCACCTACGAGGGACCCCGCTCCTACAATGAGCAGTTCTTC.

A word on this clonotype: Germline is not matched at one junction end, which may reflect a read error. This chain links TRBV5-1 with TRBJ2-5; a possible D gene is TRBD2 (5 bases). Germline V lookup: CDR1 SGHRS, CDR2 YFSETQ. The CDR3 is made up of 11 amino acids. For the CDR3, the DNA is TGCGCCAGCAGCTTGGGGGAGACCCGGTACTTC. Its protein is CASSLGETRYF.

V is TRBV11-2 and J is TRBJ2-2; 8 bases match TRBD2. Losses at the gene ends were 4 bases for V and 1 base for J; bases not matched to a gene: 2. The length of the CDR3 is 15 residues. Per the germline V gene, CDR1 is SGHAT and CDR2 is FQNNGV. The CDR3 nucleotides read TGTGCCAGCAGCTCCGGGACTAGGAACACCGGGGAGCTGTTTTTT. Residues: CASSSGTRNTGELFF.

This clonotype was seen many times. This sequence joins TRBV29-1 and TRBJ1-1; D gene ambiguous. Germline V CDR1 and CDR2: SQVTM, ANQGSEA. V was shortened by 3 bases and J by 1 base, with 3 bases between the two germline ends. The CDR3 runs 11 residues. CDR3 DNA sequence: TGCAGCGTTGACGGGAACACTGAAGCTTTCTTT. It encodes CSVDGNTEAFF.

This chain connects TRBV5-1 to TRBJ2-1; D not certain. The length of the CDR3 is 11 residues. Germline lookup yields CDR1 SGHRS and CDR2 YFSETQ. V was shortened by 5 bases and J by 6 bases, with 6 bases between the two germline ends. CDR3 sequence: CASRLLNEQFF. CDR3 sequence (DNA): TGCGCCAGCAGACTCCTCAATGAGCAGTTCTTC.

The chain employs TRBV29-1 and TRBJ2-3; D possibly corresponds to TRBD2 (6 bases). The CDR3 runs 13 residues. V dropped 3 bases and J dropped 4 bases, with 11 bases sitting between them. CDR1 is SQVTM, CDR2 ANQGSEA, per germline. CDR3 in amino acids: CSVDELAADTQYF. Here the CDR3 DNA reads TGCAGCGTTGACGAACTAGCAGCAGATACGCAGTATTTT.

With regard to this clonotype: A much larger clonotype is one base distant, so this may be a read error. The V and J genes are TRBV5-1 and TRBJ2-6, with D unresolved. This CDR3 has 14 amino acids. V was pared by 2 bases and J by 6 bases, with 9 bases between. The germline V gene encodes CDR1 SGHRS and CDR2 YFSETQ. The CDR3 sequence: CASSFAPVANVLTF. The CDR3 DNA sequence: TGCGCCAGCAGCTTCGCCCCCGTGGCCAACGTCCTGACTTTC.

As regards this clonotype: Germline and junction disagree at one end, which may indicate a read error. The CDR3 spells CATSSVNSTGTRVSGANVLTF. The CDR3 bases are TGTGCCACCAGCTCAGTCAACAGCACCGGGACTAGGGTCTCTGGGGCCAACGTCCTGACTTTC. The chain carries TRBV11-2 and TRBJ2-6; TRBD2 matches at 8 bases. Germline V gives CDR1 SGHAT, CDR2 FQNNGV. The CDR3 contains 21 residues.

Only a few counts were recorded for this clonotype. This sequence joins TRBV11-2 and TRBJ1-4; TRBD1 matches at 8 bases. J was trimmed by 7 bases and V by 0 bases; bases with no gene match: 4. This CDR3 region has 15 residues. CDR1 and CDR2 from the germline V gene are SGHAT and FQNNGV. DNA of the CDR3: TGTGCCAGCAGCTTAGACCCGACAGGGGTTGAAAAACTGTTTTTT. Translated: CASSLDPTGVEKLFF.

This clonotype was counted ten times or more. The chain recombines TRBV10-3 with TRBJ2-5; tentatively, D is TRBD2 (5 bases). This CDR3 has 16 residues. Looked up from germline, CDR1 is ENHRY and CDR2 is SYGVKD. Trimming removed 6 bases at V and 4 bases at J, with 21 bases between. CDR3 sequence reads: CAISTDFGADGETQYF. DNA for the CDR3: TGTGCCATCAGCACTGACTTCGGAGCGGACGGAGAGACCCAGTACTTC.

About this clonotype itself: This may come from a read error, since a much larger clone is one base off. The chain has TRBV6-5 and TRBJ1-6, with D possibly TRBD1 on 6 matching bases. This CDR3 region has 13 residues. Germline V gene data show CDR1 as MNHEY and CDR2 as SVGAGI. The CDR3 here is CVSSYDRNSPLHF. DNA of the CDR3: TGTGTCAGCAGTTATGACAGGAATTCACCCCTCCACTTT.

Concerning this clonotype itself: The junction and the germline gene differ at one end; a read error may be behind it. The gene calls are TRBV7-9 and TRBJ1-6; no firm D call. The length of the CDR3 is 14 residues. CDR1 is SEHNR, CDR2 FQNEAQ, per germline (reference sequence). The CDR3 sequence: CASTLALSNSPLHF. The CDR3 DNA reads as TGTGCCAGCACCTTAGCGTTAAGTAATTCACCCCTCCACTTT. The whole variable domain, filled in from reference TRBV7-9 and TRBJ1-6, reads DTGVSQNPRHKITKRGQNVTFRCDPISEHNRLYWYRQTLGQGPEFLTYFQNEAQLEKSRLLSDRFSAERPKGSFSTLEIQRTEQGDSAMYLCASTLALSNSPLHFGNGTRLTVT.

J is TRBJ1-4 and V is TRBV28; 11 bases are a match to TRBD1. The CDR3 consists of 15 residues. The trim removed 5 bases at V and 12 bases at J, leaving 11 bases unmatched. CDR1 MDHEN and CDR2 SYDVKM come from the germline V gene. CDR3 region: CASSPQPGQGGELFF. CDR3 in DNA: TGTGCCAGCAGTCCACAACCGGGACAGGGGGGCGAACTGTTTTTT. Using reference TRBV28 and TRBJ1-4 for the parts outside the CDR3, the full variable domain is DVKVTQSSRYLVKRTGEKVFLECVQDMDHENMFWYRQDPGLGLRLIYFSYDVKMKEKGDIPEGYSVSREKKERFSLILESASTNQTSMYLCASSPQPGQGGELFFGSGTQLSVL.

In regard to this clonotype: With a much larger clone just one base away, this may be a read error. The chain employs TRBV6-5 and TRBJ2-1; D gene ambiguous. Trimming cost V 1 base and J 1 base, with 11 bases left between them. The CDR3 spans 16 residues. Germline V gene sequence: CDR1 MNHEY, CDR2 SVGAGI. The CDR3 region is CASSYLISRSYNEQFF. DNA for the CDR3: TGTGCCAGCAGTTACTTGATTTCCCGATCCTACAATGAGCAGTTCTTC.

As concerns this clonotype: The CDR3 does not end in the conserved phenylalanine or tryptophan, so this is likely a read error. This sequence joins TRBV11-2 and TRBJ2-2; D may be TRBD2 (5 bases). This CDR3 region has 16 residues. The germline CDR1 and CDR2 sequences are SGHAT and FQNNGV. The CDR3 DNA follows: TGTGACAGCAGCGATAGACGGGATCGGCGGTCCGGGGAGCTGTTTTTG. This gives the protein CDSSDRRDRRSGELFL.

Regarding this clonotype: Relative to the germline gene, one junction end is altered; a read error may explain this. The rearrangement joins TRBV6-6 to TRBJ2-1; 10 bases agree with TRBD2. Germline loops: CDR1 MNHNY, CDR2 SVGAGI (reference sequence). This CDR3 region has 15 residues. As DNA, the CDR3 is TGTGCCAACAGTGAACCCCCCGGACTAGCGGAGGAGCAGTTCTTC. Protein sequence: CANSEPPGLAEEQFF.

The J gene is TRBJ2-1, the V gene TRBV4-2, with 7 bases lining up with TRBD1. J lost 1 base, V lost 4 bases, and 7 bases had no gene match. The CDR3 covers 16 residues. The germline CDR1 and CDR2 sequences are LGHNA and YNFKEQ. CDR3 bases: TGTGCCAGCAGCCGGAGCTCCAGGGGGTCCTACAATGAGCAGTTCTTC. Its translation: CASSRSSRGSYNEQFF.